Following are 27 T cell receptor beta chains from one sample sequenced in a study of beta chain features in type 1 diabetes. The whole isolated RNA underwent reverse transcription, so sequencing captured expressed TCRB transcripts. The data were produced by immunoSEQ multiplex PCR, yet TCRdb's version contains in-frame clones alone and is incomplete. The data show 150,000 or so clones, 7.5% to 9.5% seen once. The specimen was central memory CD4+ T cells from blood. The receptors come from a woman aged 18-29 years in good health.

This clone was recorded at least ten times. V and J are TRBV5-4 and TRBJ2-6; D unresolved. The CDR3 has 15 amino acids. The ends were cut back, 0 bases at V and 0 bases at J, with 4 bases in the middle. From germline, CDR1 is SGHNT and CDR2 YYREEE (reference sequence). CDR3 DNA: TGTGCCAGCAGCTTGGACAGCTCTGGGGCCAACGTCCTGACTTTC. As protein: CASSLDSSGANVLTF.

This rearrangement joins TRBV4-3 to TRBJ2-1, with D possibly being TRBD2 (7 bases). The length of the CDR3 is 15 residues. Germline V CDR1 and CDR2: LGHNA, YSLEER. Trimming pared 3 bases from V and 6 bases from J, leaving 15 bases between. The CDR3 reads CASSQMGGPVNEQFF. CDR3 DNA sequence: TGCGCCAGCAGCCAGATGGGGGGGCCGGTCAATGAGCAGTTCTTC.

This clone was detected a few times. The chain carries TRBV19 and TRBJ2-7; TRBD2 aligns across 16 bases. Germline assignment: CDR1 LNHDA and CDR2 SQIVND (reference sequence). The trim removed 4 bases at V and 5 bases at J, leaving 5 bases unmatched. The CDR3 covers 16 residues. The DNA of the CDR3 is TGTGCCAGTAGTACCTCGGGACTAGCGGGAGGGAACGAGCAGTACTTC. Its translation is CASSTSGLAGGNEQYF.

The rearrangement joins TRBV19 to TRBJ2-1; the match to TRBD2 covers 8 bases. V trimming: 4 bases; J trimming: 1 base; junction bases outside the gene matches: 9. CDR3 length: 17 residues. CDR1 and CDR2 from the germline V gene are LNHDA and SQIVND (reference sequence). The chain's CDR3 is CASSTPGLAGSYNEQFF. CDR3 coding DNA: TGTGCCAGTAGTACCCCAGGGTTAGCGGGGTCCTACAATGAGCAGTTCTTC. The full variable domain, completed using reference TRBV19 and TRBJ2-1, is DGGITQSPKYLFRKEGQNVTLSCEQNLNHDAMYWYRQDPGQGLRLIYYSQIVNDFQKGDIAEGYSVSREKKESFPLTVTSAQKNPTAFYLCASSTPGLAGSYNEQFFGPGTRLTVL.

Only a few counts were recorded for this clone. The chain recombines TRBV9 with TRBJ1-2; the match to TRBD1 covers 7 bases. V trimming: 4 bases; J trimming: 0 bases; junction bases outside the gene matches: 6. Germline V CDR1 and CDR2: SGDLS, YYNGEE. CDR3 size: 15 residues. The CDR3 DNA follows: TGTGCCAGCAGCCCATCGGGACAGCCTAACTATGGCTACACCTTC. Its translation: CASSPSGQPNYGYTF.

Only a few counts were recorded for this clone. CDR3 amino acids: CASRYGTQNTGELFF. As DNA, the CDR3 is TGCGCCAGCAGATATGGGACACAGAACACCGGGGAGCTGTTTTTT. This rearrangement joins TRBV5-1 to TRBJ2-2, with a possible D match to TRBD1 (6 bases). Germline V CDR1 and CDR2: SGHRS, YFSETQ. The CDR3 runs 15 residues. Trimming removed 5 bases at V and 1 base at J, with 12 bases between.

The V and J genes are TRBV4-3 and TRBJ2-7, with D unclear. Germline CDR1 reads LGHNA; CDR2 reads YSLEER. The V end lost 0 bases, the J end lost 3 bases, and 6 bases lay between the germline ends. CDR3 length equals 13 residues. CDR3 in amino acids: CASSQELFYEQYF. In DNA form, the CDR3 reads TGCGCCAGCAGCCAAGAACTTTTCTACGAGCAGTACTTC.

The chain couples TRBV5-1 to TRBJ1-2, with 7 bases lining up with TRBD1. Unmatched junction bases numbered 8, after V lost 2 bases and J lost 4 bases. The CDR3 spans 15 residues. Looked up from germline, CDR1 is SGHRS and CDR2 is YFSETQ. Written as DNA, the CDR3 is TGCGCCAGCAGCTTCAATCCGGGACAGCTCTATGGCTACACCTTC. Translating it yields CASSFNPGQLYGYTF. Variable domain in full (rest from reference TRBV5-1 and TRBJ1-2): KAGVTQTPRYLIKTRGQQVTLSCSPISGHRSVSWYQQTPGQGLQFLFEYFSETQRNKGNFPGRFSGRQFSNSRSEMNVSTLELGDSALYLCASSFNPGQLYGYTFGSGTRLTVV.

Only a few counts were recorded for this clone. The chain joins TRBV11-2 to TRBJ2-2, with D uncertain. The CDR3 has 14 amino acids. Trimming pared 3 bases from V and 4 bases from J, leaving 9 bases between. Germline loops: CDR1 SGHAT, CDR2 FQNNGV. The DNA of the CDR3 is TGTGCCAGCAGCTTCACGGTGGTCACCGGGGAGCTGTTTTTT. This encodes CASSFTVVTGELFF.

This clone turned up a few times. The rearrangement joins TRBV29-1 to TRBJ2-5; maybe TRBD2 (6 bases). This CDR3 region has 16 residues. V was clipped by 2 bases and J by 0 bases, with 16 bases between them. Germline V gene sequence: CDR1 SQVTM, CDR2 ANQGSEA. This chain's CDR3 is CSVEPTKAGYQETQYF. The CDR3 bases are TGCAGCGTTGAACCAACCAAGGCGGGGTACCAAGAGACCCAGTACTTC.

The chain recombines TRBV7-2 with TRBJ2-3, with 7 bases identical to TRBD2. Germline loops: CDR1 SGHTA, CDR2 FQGNSA. Trimming took 5 bases from V and 0 from J; bases not matched to a gene: 5. This CDR3 spans 15 amino acids. CDR3 DNA: TGTGCCAGCAGCCTAAGCGGGACTAGCACAGATACGCAGTATTTT. It is translated as CASSLSGTSTDTQYF.

The CDR3 DNA reads TGTGCCAGTAGTGTCGACGGGGGGCCCCCTCTCTCCGAGCAGTACTTC. This codes for CASSVDGGPPLSEQYF. V is TRBV19 and J is TRBJ2-7, with D tentatively TRBD2 (7 bases). There are 16 residues in the CDR3. V lost 5 bases, J lost 6 bases, and 23 bases lay in between. Germline CDR1 reads LNHDA; CDR2 reads SQIVND (reference sequence).

The V and J genes are TRBV7-2 and TRBJ2-3, with TRBD1 identical over 7 bases. The CDR3 runs 16 residues. Germline V gene lookup returns CDR1 SGHTA and CDR2 FQGNSA. Trimming at V came to 5 bases and at J to 3 bases, leaving 11 bases not matched to a gene. The CDR3 nucleotides are TGTGCCAGCAGCAACAGGGAAGGGGGCAGGACAGATACGCAGTATTTT. It is translated as CASSNREGGRTDTQYF.

This chain uses TRBV29-1 with TRBJ1-5; the D gene is possibly TRBD1 (5 bases). Between the trimmed V and J ends, which lost 4 bases and 6 bases, there was a span of 10 bases. The CDR3 is 12 amino acids. The V gene's germline CDR1 is SQVTM and CDR2 ANQGSEA. The CDR3 DNA reads as TGCAGCGTTGGGGGGGGAGGTCAGCCCCAGCATTTT. Translated: CSVGGGGQPQHF. Based on the CDR3 plus reference TRBV29-1 and TRBJ1-5, the full variable domain is SAVISQKPSRDICQRGTSLTIQCQVDSQVTMMFWYRQQPGQSLTLIATANQGSEATYESGFVIDKFPISRPNLTFSTLTVSNMSPEDSSIYLCSVGGGGQPQHFGDGTRLSIL.

This clone was detected a few times. The chain joins TRBV5-1 to TRBJ1-1, with TRBD1 identical over 9 bases. Germline assignment: CDR1 SGHRS and CDR2 YFSETQ. V lost 0 bases and J lost 1; bases outside the gene matches: 13. The CDR3 is made up of 19 amino acids. CDR3 residues: CASSLGGLTGGDRNTEAFF. In DNA, the CDR3 is TGCGCCAGCAGCTTGGGGGGCTTAACAGGGGGCGACCGGAACACTGAAGCTTTCTTT.

On this clone itself: The same CDR3 is also encoded by other DNA sequences in this sample. The V and J genes are TRBV30 and TRBJ2-7; 10 bases fit TRBD1. CDR3 length: 13 residues. V shed 3 bases, J shed 1 base, and the junction held 0 bases outside the gene matches. Germline values: CDR1 GTSNPN, CDR2 SVGIG (reference sequence). The CDR3 bases are TGTGCCTGGAGGGGACAGGGGTCCTACGAGCAGTACTTC. The encoded protein is CAWRGQGSYEQYF.

This clone was picked up one time. This sequence joins TRBV6-5 and TRBJ1-2, with 8 bases lining up with TRBD1. Unmatched junction bases numbered 7, after V lost 5 bases and J lost 8 bases. CDR3 length: 13 residues. Germline V gene data show CDR1 as MNHEY and CDR2 as SVGAGI. The CDR3 DNA follows: TGTGCCAGCAGTGGACAGGGCTTGGGAGGCTACACCTTC. Its protein is CASSGQGLGGYTF.

DNA for the CDR3: TGTGCCAGCAGCTTGACAGAGTATCAGCCCCAGCATTTT. Protein product: CASSLTEYQPQHF. The rearrangement joins TRBV7-2 to TRBJ1-5; D may be TRBD1 (5 bases). The V gene's germline CDR1 is SGHTA and CDR2 FQGNSA. With 3 bases removed from V and 5 bases from J, the gap between germline ends came to 8 bases. The CDR3 length is 13 residues.

The chain employs TRBV4-3 and TRBJ1-2, with a tentative D call TRBD1 (5 bases). V was clipped by 0 bases and J by 3 bases, with 11 bases between them. CDR1 and CDR2 from the germline V gene are LGHNA and YSLEER. CDR3 size: 15 residues. The CDR3 DNA reads TGCGCCAGCAGCCAAGATCGCGAAGGGGACTATGGCTACACCTTC. Its translation: CASSQDREGDYGYTF.

This clone was observed at least ten times. The rearrangement uses TRBV4-3 and TRBJ1-3; D is uncertain. This CDR3 region has 16 residues. V was trimmed by 0 bases and J by 0 bases, leaving 9 bases between them. Germline V gene data show CDR1 as LGHNA and CDR2 as YSLEER. The CDR3 coding sequence is TGCGCCAGCAGCCAAGATTTAAGGAGCTCTGGAAACACCATATATTTT. Protein product: CASSQDLRSSGNTIYF.

The CDR3 DNA follows: TGTGCCAGTAGTATCGGCGGGACTAGCGCCCAAGAGACCCAGTACTTC. Translation: CASSIGGTSAQETQYF. The V call is TRBV19, the J call TRBJ2-5; 10 bases fit TRBD2. The J segment lost 1 base and the V segment lost 3 bases, leaving 5 bases of the junction unmatched. The CDR3 is made up of 16 amino acids. Per the germline V gene, CDR1 is LNHDA and CDR2 is SQIVND (reference sequence).

V gene TRBV19 combines with J gene TRBJ2-1, with 8 bases fitting TRBD1. V lost 3 bases, J lost 9 bases, and 7 bases stayed unmatched. Germline V gene data show CDR1 as LNHDA and CDR2 as SQIVND (reference sequence). The CDR3 length is 14 residues. The CDR3 is CASSIEGQAAEQFF. CDR3 nucleotide sequence: TGTGCCAGTAGTATTGAGGGACAGGCGGCTGAGCAGTTCTTC.

This clone was seen only a few times. The chain couples TRBV2 to TRBJ2-4; D unclear. Trimming took off 2 bases at V and 0 bases at J, with 8 bases between the two ends. The CDR3 has 15 residues. Germline V gives CDR1 SNHLY, CDR2 FYNNEI. CDR3 protein: CASSESTVAKNIQYF. In DNA form, the CDR3 reads TGTGCCAGCAGTGAATCAACGGTAGCCAAAAACATTCAGTACTTC.

In this sample, this clone turned up a few times. This chain joins TRBV19 and TRBJ2-2; D is possibly TRBD1 (5 bases). V was clipped by 4 bases and J by 4 bases, with 16 bases between them. There are 16 residues in the CDR3. The germline gives CDR1 LNHDA, CDR2 SQIVND (reference sequence). The CDR3 sequence: CASSTLFQGSTGELFF. For the CDR3, the DNA is TGTGCCAGTAGTACTCTCTTTCAGGGTAGCACCGGGGAGCTGTTTTTT.

This clone appeared a few times. The V gene is TRBV29-1, the J gene TRBJ2-5, with 9 bases that match TRBD1. Germline CDR1 and CDR2: SQVTM and ANQGSEA. This CDR3 spans 14 amino acids. V shed 5 bases, J shed 5 bases, and the junction held 9 bases outside the gene matches. The CDR3 loop reads CSVIGQGSAETQYF. Here the CDR3 DNA reads TGCAGCGTTATAGGACAGGGGTCCGCGGAGACCCAGTACTTC.

This clone was counted a few times. The chain employs TRBV12-5 and TRBJ2-4; TRBD2 is a possible D gene (6 bases). V was cut by 5 bases and J by 5 bases, with 19 bases left in between. Germline CDR1 is LGHNT and CDR2 is FRNRAP. The CDR3 is 16 amino acids. CDR3 sequence reads: CASGKGGLRGENIQYF. The CDR3 DNA reads TGTGCTAGTGGTAAGGGAGGTTTACGGGGTGAAAACATTCAGTACTTC.

A note on this clone: A read error may produce the germline difference seen at one junction end. The DNA for the CDR3 is TGTGCTAGCAGCTTAAGGGCGGGGCCCTACAATGAGCAGTTCTTC. It yields the protein CASSLRAGPYNEQFF. The chain couples TRBV7-7 to TRBJ2-1, with a tentative D call TRBD2 (6 bases). Germline values: CDR1 SSHAT, CDR2 FNYEAQ (reference sequence). The CDR3 totals 15 residues.